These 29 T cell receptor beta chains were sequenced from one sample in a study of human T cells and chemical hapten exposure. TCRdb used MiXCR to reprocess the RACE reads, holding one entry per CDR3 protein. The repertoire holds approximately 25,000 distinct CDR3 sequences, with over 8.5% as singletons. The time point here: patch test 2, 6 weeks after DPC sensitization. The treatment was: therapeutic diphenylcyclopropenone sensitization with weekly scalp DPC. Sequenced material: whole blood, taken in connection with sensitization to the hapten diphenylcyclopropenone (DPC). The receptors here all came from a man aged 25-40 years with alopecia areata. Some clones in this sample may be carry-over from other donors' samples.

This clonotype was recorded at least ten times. CDR3 nucleotide sequence: TGTGCCAGCACCTCATTTTCTAGCGGGAGTCTCGAGCAGTACTTC. This sequence encodes CASTSFSSGSLEQYF. The rearrangement joins TRBV27 to TRBJ2-7, with 10 bases lining up with TRBD2. V lost 7 bases, J lost 6 bases, and 12 bases stayed unmatched. The CDR3 totals 15 residues. Germline CDR1 MNHEY, CDR2 SMNVEV (reference sequence).

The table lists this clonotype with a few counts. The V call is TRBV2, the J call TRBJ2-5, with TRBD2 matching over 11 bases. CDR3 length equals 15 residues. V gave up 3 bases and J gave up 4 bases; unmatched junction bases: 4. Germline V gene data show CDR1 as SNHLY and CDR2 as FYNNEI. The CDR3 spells CASSDASGRRETQYF. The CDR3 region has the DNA TGTGCCAGCAGTGATGCTAGCGGGAGGAGAGAGACCCAGTACTTC.

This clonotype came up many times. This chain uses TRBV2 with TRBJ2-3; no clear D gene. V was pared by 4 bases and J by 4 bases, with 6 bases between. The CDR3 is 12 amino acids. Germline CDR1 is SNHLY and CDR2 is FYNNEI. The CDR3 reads CASSVEPDTQYF. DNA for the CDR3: TGTGCCAGCAGTGTGGAACCAGATACGCAGTATTTT.

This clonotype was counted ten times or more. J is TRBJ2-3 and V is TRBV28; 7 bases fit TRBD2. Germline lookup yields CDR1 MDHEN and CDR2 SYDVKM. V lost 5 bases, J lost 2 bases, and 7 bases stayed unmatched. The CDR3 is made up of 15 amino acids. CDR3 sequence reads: CASSPGLGPTDTQYF. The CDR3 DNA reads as TGTGCCAGCAGTCCAGGACTAGGGCCCACAGATACGCAGTATTTT.

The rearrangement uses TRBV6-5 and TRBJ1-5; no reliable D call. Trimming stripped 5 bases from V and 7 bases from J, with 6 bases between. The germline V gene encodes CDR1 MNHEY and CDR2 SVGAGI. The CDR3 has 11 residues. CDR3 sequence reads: CASSLEQPQHF. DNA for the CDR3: TGTGCCAGCAGTCTCGAACAGCCCCAGCATTTT.

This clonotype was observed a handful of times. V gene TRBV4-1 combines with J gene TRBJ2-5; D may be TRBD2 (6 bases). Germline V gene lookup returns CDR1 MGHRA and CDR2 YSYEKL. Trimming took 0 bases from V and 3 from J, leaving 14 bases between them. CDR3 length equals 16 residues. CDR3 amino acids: CASSQEPGRLEETQYF. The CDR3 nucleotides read TGCGCCAGCAGCCAAGAACCGGGGAGGCTTGAAGAGACCCAGTACTTC.

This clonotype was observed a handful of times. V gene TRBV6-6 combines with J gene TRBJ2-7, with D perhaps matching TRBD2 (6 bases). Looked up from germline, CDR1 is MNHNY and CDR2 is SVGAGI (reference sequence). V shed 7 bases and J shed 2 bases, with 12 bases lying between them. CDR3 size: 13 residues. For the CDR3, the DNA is TGTGCCAGCACCCACGGGAGCCCCTACGAGCAGTACTTC. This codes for CASTHGSPYEQYF.

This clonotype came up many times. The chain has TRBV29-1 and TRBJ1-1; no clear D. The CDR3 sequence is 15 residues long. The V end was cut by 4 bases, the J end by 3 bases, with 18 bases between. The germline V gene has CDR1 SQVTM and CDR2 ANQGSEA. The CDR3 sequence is CSVGLVGKSDTEAFF. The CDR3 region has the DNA TGCAGCGTTGGTCTGGTCGGGAAAAGTGACACTGAAGCTTTCTTT.

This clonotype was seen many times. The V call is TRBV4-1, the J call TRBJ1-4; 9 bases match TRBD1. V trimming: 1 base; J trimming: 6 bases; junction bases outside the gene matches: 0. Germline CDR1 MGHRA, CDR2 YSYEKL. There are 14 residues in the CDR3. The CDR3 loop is CASSQGTGDEKLFF. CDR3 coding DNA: TGCGCCAGCAGCCAAGGGACAGGGGATGAAAAACTGTTTTTT.

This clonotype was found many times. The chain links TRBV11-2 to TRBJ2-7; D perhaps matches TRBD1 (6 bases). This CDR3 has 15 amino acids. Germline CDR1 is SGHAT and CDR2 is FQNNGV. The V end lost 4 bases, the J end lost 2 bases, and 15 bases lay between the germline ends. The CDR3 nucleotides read TGTGCCAGCAGCTCCACCGGACAGCCCACCTACGAGCAGTACTTC. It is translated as CASSSTGQPTYEQYF. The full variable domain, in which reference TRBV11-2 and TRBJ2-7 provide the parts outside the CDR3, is EAGVAQSPRYKIIEKRQSVAFWCNPISGHATLYWYQQILGQGPKLLIQFQNNGVVDDSQLPKDRFSAERLKGVDSTLKIQPAKLEDSAVYLCASSSTGQPTYEQYFGPGTRLTVT.

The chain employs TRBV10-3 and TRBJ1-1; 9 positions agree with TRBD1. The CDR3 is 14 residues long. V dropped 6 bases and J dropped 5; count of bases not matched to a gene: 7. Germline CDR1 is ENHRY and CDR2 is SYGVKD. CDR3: CAIREQGAWTEAFF. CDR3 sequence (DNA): TGTGCCATCAGGGAACAGGGGGCGTGGACTGAAGCTTTCTTT.

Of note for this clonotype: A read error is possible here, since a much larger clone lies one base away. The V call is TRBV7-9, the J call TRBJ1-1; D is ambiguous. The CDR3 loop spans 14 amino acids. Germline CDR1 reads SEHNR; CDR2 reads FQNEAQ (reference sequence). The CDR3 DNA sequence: TGTGCCAGCAGCTTAGGAGTTCCGAACACTAAAGCTTTCTTT. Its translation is CASSLGVPNTKAFF.

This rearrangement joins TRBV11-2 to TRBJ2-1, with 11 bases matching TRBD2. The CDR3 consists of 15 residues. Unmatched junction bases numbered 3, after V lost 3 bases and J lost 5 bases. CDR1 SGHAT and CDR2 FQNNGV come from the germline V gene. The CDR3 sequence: CASSFSSGGHNEQFF. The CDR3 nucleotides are TGTGCCAGCAGCTTTTCTAGCGGGGGGCACAATGAGCAGTTCTTC.

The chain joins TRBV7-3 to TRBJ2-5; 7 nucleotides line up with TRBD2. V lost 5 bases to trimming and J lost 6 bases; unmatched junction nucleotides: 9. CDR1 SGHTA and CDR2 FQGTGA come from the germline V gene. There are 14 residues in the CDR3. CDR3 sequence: CASSQAGTWQTQYF. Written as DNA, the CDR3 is TGTGCCAGCAGCCAAGCGGGGACTTGGCAGACCCAGTACTTC.

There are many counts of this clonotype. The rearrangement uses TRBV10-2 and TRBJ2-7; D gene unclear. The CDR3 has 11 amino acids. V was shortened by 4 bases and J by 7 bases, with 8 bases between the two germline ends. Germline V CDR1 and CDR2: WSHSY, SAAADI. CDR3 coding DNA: TGCGCCAGCAGTGGGCAAGGGGAGCAGTACTTC. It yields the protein CASSGQGEQYF.

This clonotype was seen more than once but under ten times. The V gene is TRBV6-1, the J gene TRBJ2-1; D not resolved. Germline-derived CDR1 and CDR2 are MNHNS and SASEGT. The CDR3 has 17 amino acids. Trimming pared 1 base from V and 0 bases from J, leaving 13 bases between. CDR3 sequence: CASSEEGWLSSYNEQFF. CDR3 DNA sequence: TGTGCCAGCAGTGAAGAGGGTTGGCTCAGCTCCTACAATGAGCAGTTCTTC.

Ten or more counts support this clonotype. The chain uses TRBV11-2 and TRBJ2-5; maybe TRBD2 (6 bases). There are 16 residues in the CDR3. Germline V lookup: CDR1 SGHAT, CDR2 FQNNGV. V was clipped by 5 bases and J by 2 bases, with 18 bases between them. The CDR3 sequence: CASSIGGPRWQETQYF. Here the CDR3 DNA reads TGTGCCAGCAGCATCGGGGGACCTCGGTGGCAAGAGACCCAGTACTTC. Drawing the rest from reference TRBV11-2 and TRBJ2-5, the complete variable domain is EAGVAQSPRYKIIEKRQSVAFWCNPISGHATLYWYQQILGQGPKLLIQFQNNGVVDDSQLPKDRFSAERLKGVDSTLKIQPAKLEDSAVYLCASSIGGPRWQETQYFGPGTRLLVL.

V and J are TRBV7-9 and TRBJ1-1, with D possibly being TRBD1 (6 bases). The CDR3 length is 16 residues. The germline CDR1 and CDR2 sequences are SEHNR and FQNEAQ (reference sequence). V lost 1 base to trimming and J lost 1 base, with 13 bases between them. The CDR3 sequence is CASSLVGRGPNTEAFF. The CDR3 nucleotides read TGTGCCAGCAGCTTAGTGGGCCGGGGGCCGAACACTGAAGCTTTCTTT. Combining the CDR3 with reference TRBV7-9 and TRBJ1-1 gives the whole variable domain DTGVSQNPRHKITKRGQNVTFRCDPISEHNRLYWYRQTLGQGPEFLTYFQNEAQLEKSRLLSDRFSAERPKGSFSTLEIQRTEQGDSAMYLCASSLVGRGPNTEAFFGQGTRLTVV.

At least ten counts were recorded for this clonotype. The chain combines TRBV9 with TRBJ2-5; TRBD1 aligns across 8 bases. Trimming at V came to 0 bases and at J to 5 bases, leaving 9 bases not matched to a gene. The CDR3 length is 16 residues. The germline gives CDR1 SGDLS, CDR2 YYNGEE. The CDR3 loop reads CASSVGRTGLGETQYF. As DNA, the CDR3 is TGTGCCAGCAGCGTAGGAAGGACAGGGCTGGGGGAGACCCAGTACTTC.

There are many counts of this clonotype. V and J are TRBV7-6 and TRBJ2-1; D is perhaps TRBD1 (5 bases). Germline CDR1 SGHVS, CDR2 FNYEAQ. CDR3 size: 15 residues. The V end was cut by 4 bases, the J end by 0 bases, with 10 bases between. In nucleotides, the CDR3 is TGTGCCAGCAGCTCGACAGCCGACTCCTACAATGAGCAGTTCTTC. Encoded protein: CASSSTADSYNEQFF.

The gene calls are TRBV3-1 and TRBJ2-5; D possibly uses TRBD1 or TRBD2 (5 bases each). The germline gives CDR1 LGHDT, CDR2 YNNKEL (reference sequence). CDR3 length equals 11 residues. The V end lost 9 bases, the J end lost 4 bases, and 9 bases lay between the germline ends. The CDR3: CASHGGETQYF. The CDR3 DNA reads TGTGCCAGTCATGGGGGAGAGACCCAGTACTTC.

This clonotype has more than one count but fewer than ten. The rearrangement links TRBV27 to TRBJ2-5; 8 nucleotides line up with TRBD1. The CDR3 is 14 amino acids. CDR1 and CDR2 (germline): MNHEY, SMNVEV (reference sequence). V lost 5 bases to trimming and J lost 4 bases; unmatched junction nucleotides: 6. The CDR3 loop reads CASSLGTGGETQYF. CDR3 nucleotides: TGTGCCAGCAGTCTCGGGACAGGCGGAGAGACCCAGTACTTC.

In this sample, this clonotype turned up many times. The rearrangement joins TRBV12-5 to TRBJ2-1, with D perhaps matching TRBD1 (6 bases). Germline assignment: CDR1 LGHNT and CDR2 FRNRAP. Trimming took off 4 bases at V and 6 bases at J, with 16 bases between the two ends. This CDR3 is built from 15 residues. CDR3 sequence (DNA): TGTGCTAGTGGTTCGCGGACAGCTTTAGGCAATGAGCAGTTCTTC. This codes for CASGSRTALGNEQFF. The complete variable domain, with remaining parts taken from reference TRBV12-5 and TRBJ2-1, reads DARVTQTPRHKVTEMGQEVTMRCQPILGHNTVFWYRQTMMQGLELLAYFRNRAPLDDSGMPKDRFSAEMPDATLATLKIQPSEPRDSAVYFCASGSRTALGNEQFFGPGTRLTVL.

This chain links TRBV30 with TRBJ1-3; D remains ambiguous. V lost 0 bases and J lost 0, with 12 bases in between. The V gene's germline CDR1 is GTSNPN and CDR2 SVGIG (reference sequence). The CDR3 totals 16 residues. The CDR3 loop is CAWSVLNIYSGNTIYF. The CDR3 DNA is TGTGCCTGGAGTGTTTTAAACATTTACTCTGGAAACACCATATATTTT.

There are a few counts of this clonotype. CDR3 in amino acids: CASSSGGQGNEKLFF. The DNA for the CDR3 is TGTGCCAGCAGCTCAGGCGGACAGGGGAATGAAAAACTGTTTTTT. The chain links TRBV7-8 to TRBJ1-4, with TRBD1 matching over 9 bases. Trimming took 4 bases from V and 5 from J; bases not matched to a gene: 5. CDR3 size: 15 residues. CDR1 is SGHVS and CDR2 is FQNEAQ in the germline V gene.

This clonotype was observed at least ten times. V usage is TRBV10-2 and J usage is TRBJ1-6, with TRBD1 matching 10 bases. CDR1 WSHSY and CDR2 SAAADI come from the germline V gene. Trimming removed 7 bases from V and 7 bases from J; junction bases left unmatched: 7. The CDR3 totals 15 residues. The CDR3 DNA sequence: TGCGCCAGCACCCCCAGACAGGGGGCAAATTCACCCCTCCACTTT. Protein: CASTPRQGANSPLHF.

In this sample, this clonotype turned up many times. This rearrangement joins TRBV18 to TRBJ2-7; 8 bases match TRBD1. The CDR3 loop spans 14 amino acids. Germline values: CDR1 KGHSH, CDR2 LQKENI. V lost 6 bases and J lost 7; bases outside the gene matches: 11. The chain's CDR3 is CASSDGTGLAEQYF. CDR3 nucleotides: TGTGCCAGCTCGGATGGGACAGGTTTGGCGGAGCAGTACTTC.

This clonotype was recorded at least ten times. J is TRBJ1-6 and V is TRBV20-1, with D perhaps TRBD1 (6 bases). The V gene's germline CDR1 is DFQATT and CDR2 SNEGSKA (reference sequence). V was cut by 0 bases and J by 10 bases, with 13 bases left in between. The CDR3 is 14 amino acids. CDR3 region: CSARDGRGGSPLHF. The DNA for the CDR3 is TGCAGTGCTAGAGACGGCAGGGGAGGCTCACCCCTCCACTTT.

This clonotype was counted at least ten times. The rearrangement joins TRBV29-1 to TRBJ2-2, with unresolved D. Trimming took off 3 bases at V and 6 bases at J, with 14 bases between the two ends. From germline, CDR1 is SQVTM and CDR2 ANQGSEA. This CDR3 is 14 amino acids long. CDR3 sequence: CSVESSLGAGELFF. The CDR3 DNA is TGCAGCGTTGAGTCCAGCCTGGGCGCCGGGGAGCTGTTTTTT.